This is a list of T cell receptor beta chains from one sample in a study of control samples from healthy donors and cancer patients. TCRdb keeps only in-frame clones here, not all; method: immunoSEQ multiplex PCR. The sample holds some 100,000 clones, around 88% seen once. Sequencing was performed on blood. These receptors were obtained from a young man in good health. Both conserved end residues are part of each CDR3. Fields, in order: J gene, CDR3 length, D gene, clone size, V gene, CDR3 DNA, CDR3 protein. The D gene is left open where the match is weak. Where a row states a size, it is once, few, many or the class of an expanded clone; other rows omit it.

TRBJ2-7	17	-	-	TRBV25-1	TGTGCCAGCAGTGAAGGAGATGGCACACCAGACTCCTACGAGCAGTACTTC	CASSEGDGTPDSYEQYF
TRBJ2-2	13	-	-	TRBV13	TGTGCCAGCAGCTTTCATAGAACCGGGGAGCTGTTTTTT	CASSFHRTGELFF
TRBJ2-3	18	TRBD2	-	TRBV10-3	TGTGCCATCAGTGAATATCTAGCGGGAGGGCAGGGCACAGATACGCAGTATTTT	CAISEYLAGGQGTDTQYF
TRBJ2-3	17	-	-	TRBV18	TGTGCCAGCTCACCACTAGCGGGACAGGGATCAACAGATACGCAGTATTTT	CASSPLAGQGSTDTQYF
TRBJ2-5	15	-	-	TRBV30	TGTGCCTGGAGTGTAACCCTAGATATCCAGGAGACCCAGTACTTC	CAWSVTLDIQETQYF
TRBJ2-7	17	TRBD2	few	TRBV10-2	TGCGCCAGCAGTGAATTGCGCGGTACTAGCGTACCCTACGAGCAGTACTTC	CASSELRGTSVPYEQYF
TRBJ1-5	13	TRBD1	-	TRBV29-1	TGCAGCGTGAGGACAGGGGGTGATCAGCCCCAGCATTTT	CSVRTGGDQPQHF
TRBJ1-1	13	-	-	TRBV7-2	TGTGCCAGCAGCCCTGGGGGGAACACTGAAGCTTTCTTT	CASSPGGNTEAFF
TRBJ1-1	15	TRBD1	-	TRBV9	TGTGCCAGCAGCGCGTCAGGGGGAGGGAACACTGAAGCTTTCTTT	CASSASGGGNTEAFF
TRBJ1-2	13	-	-	TRBV19	TGTGCCAGTAGTATGGGACCATCCTATGGCTACACCTTC	CASSMGPSYGYTF
TRBJ2-2	13	-	-	TRBV27	TGTGCCAGCAGTTTCCCCTCATCTGGGGAGCTGTTTTTT	CASSFPSSGELFF
TRBJ2-5	16	-	-	TRBV4-1	TGCGCCAGCAGCCAAGATTTTGTTCCCGTCCGAGAGACCCAGTACTTC	CASSQDFVPVRETQYF
TRBJ1-4	15	-	-	TRBV25-1	TGTGCCAGCAGTGCGGGGGGGCCGGCTAATGAAAAACTGTTTTTT	CASSAGGPANEKLFF
TRBJ2-7	15	-	once	TRBV9	TGTGCCAGCAGCGTAGAGTCGGGGAGCTCCTACGAGCAGTACTTC	CASSVESGSSYEQYF
TRBJ1-2	14	-	-	TRBV7-9	TGTGCCAGCAGCTTAGGGACGGGGAACTATGGCTACACCTTC	CASSLGTGNYGYTF
TRBJ2-7	14	-	few	TRBV5-1	TGCGCCAGCAGCCGGGAGAGGAGCAGGGACGAGCAGTACTTC	CASSRERSRDEQYF
TRBJ2-7	17	-	-	TRBV4-2	TGTGCCAGCAGCCAAGTGGCTGGAGGACAGCAGTCCTACGAGCAGTACTTC	CASSQVAGGQQSYEQYF
TRBJ2-1	13	TRBD2	-	TRBV5-5	TGTGCCAGCAGTCCCGTAGCGGGAGCTGAGCAGTTCTTC	CASSPVAGAEQFF
TRBJ2-3	16	TRBD2	-	TRBV9	TGTGCCAGCAGCGTAGTTAGCGGGGCTAGCACAGATACGCAGTATTTT	CASSVVSGASTDTQYF